This TCR beta chain was found in a study of identical twins (TCRdb year 2016). General notes on the study: To test whether fetal clonotypes persist, the study used deep sequencing on TCR alpha and beta repertoires from monozygotic twins, unrelated adults of various ages, and cord blood. Replicate twin experiments were performed at different times using different library preparation protocols to rule out contamination.

Study-wide conclusions, independent of this receptor: Invariant T cells such as MAIT and iNKT could partly confound zero-insertion analyses, although diverse VJ usage argued against such confounding for most clonotypes. Recombination models systematically underestimated out-of-frame TCR alpha sharing in monozygotic twins but agreed with sharing between unrelated individuals. In beta out-of-frame sequences, excess twin sharing was weaker, because having fewer shared sequences lowered the signal-to-noise ratio. Abundant cord blood beta clonotypes had fewer insertions, young adult naive repertoires showed a similar but weaker trend, and memory repertoires showed no such trend. Conclusions relied on cross-sectional statistical analysis, since the same donors could not be followed over many years. Out-of-frame TCR alpha sequences shared between twins showed an excess of low generation-probability sequences compared with coincidental sharing between unrelated individuals.

Only healthy Caucasian donors were included. Three pairs of female monozygotic twins, all aged roughly 18 to 29 years, were included in the twin cohort. The RNA used for TCR libraries was isolated from peripheral blood mononuclear cells. This clonotype was counted many times. The antigen it binds to is not known. Qualities for individual bases were not recorded, and no much larger clone is one base off. V is cut by 9 bases and J by 0 bases, and the space between the germline ends is 15 bases. The CDR3 goes from the cysteine to the phenylalanine over 14 residues. Only CDR3 DNA is held: 42 bases, read in frame from base 1. Receptors were amplified or captured by 5' RACE. The sequencer was an Illumina HiSeq 2000. A universal primer binding site was added through template switching, and the final cDNA carried a unique molecular identifier so that TCR cDNA molecules could be counted accurately. Specific primers in the conserved constant-segment region were used to synthesize first-strand cDNA for the TCR alpha and beta chains. Each cDNA library was double barcoded, with a SMART-Mk sample barcode plus Illumina barcodes, to control for contamination. TruSeq adapter sequences, together with Illumina sample barcodes, were added in two successive PCR steps. The TCR alpha and beta cDNA libraries were sequenced on the Illumina HiSeq platform using custom primers. The paper's processing steps were these. MiGEC was used to process raw reads and extract unique molecular identifiers, and MiXCR was used to find CDR3 positions. For each individual, recombination models were inferred using an EM algorithm with the repgenHMM and IGoR tools. Shared clonotypes were analyzed with the tcR package in R, and sharing was normalized by the product of cloneset sizes. To study raw recombination without the effects of thymic and clonal selection, out-of-frame nonproductive sequences were analyzed. TCRdb reanalyzed the raw reads on its own, using fastp at Q25 for trimming and MiXCR for clone calling, and kept in-frame beta chains. A single entry per CDR3 protein holds the most common genes and DNA from its merged rows. Here the V and J calls rest on TCRdb's processing, not on the authors' analysis. The sample table lists some 660,000 distinct CDR3 sequences, 8.5% to 9% of them with a count of one. The ten largest clones take up 0.8% to 1% of the sample.

This sample also belongs to another study, concerning yellow fever vaccine responses in identical twins. From the second report: According to the authors, in identical twins the way T cells responded to vaccination appeared partly convergent and partly personalized. Focusing on identical twins, the study followed the T cell clones that responded to the vaccine, and did so with precision.

Recombination joined TRBV12-3 or TRBV12-4 with TRBJ2-7, and TRBD2 may be the D gene, going by 5 matching bases. The sequence was collected from a woman between 18 and 30 years old in good health. The sample consisted of PBMCs. The CDR3 is CASRSTGNSYEQYF. At the DNA level, the sequence is TGTGCCAGTCGTAGCACCGGGAACTCCTACGAGCAGTACTTC.